This T cell receptor beta chain was recorded in a study of blood T cell repertoires in COVID-19. Study overall: COVID-19 samples collected from the United States, Italy and Spain covered acute and convalescent phases. From T cells, B-cell-depleted T cells, or PBMCs came the material, which was cDNA or gDNA.

This table comes from immunoSEQ multiplex PCR, and its TCRdb copy is limited to in-frame clones, with some not included. The sample contains about 40,000 clones, 80% of which appear only once. This CDR3 is built from 13 residues. Germline loops: CDR1 KGHDR, CDR2 SFDVKD. V was clipped by 5 bases and J by 2 bases, with 6 bases between them. This clonotype was obtained from an elderly man with active or convalescent COVID-19. The genes are TRBV24-1 and TRBJ1-5; D is unclear. The sample comprised peripheral blood. The CDR3 sequence: CATSAQGNQPQHF. The CDR3 coding sequence is TGTGCCACCAGTGCTCAGGGCAATCAGCCCCAGCATTTT.